The rows below give T cell receptor beta chains drawn from one sample of a study of beta chain features in type 1 diabetes. Sequencing was performed with immunoSEQ multiplex PCR; in TCRdb, only in-frame clones are kept and a portion is missing. The sample yields around 400,000 clones, over 12% seen once. Sequences were obtained from naive CD4+ T cells from blood. All receptors come from a woman aged 18-29 years in good health. CDR3s include the opening cysteine and the closing phenylalanine or tryptophan. D genes are given only for firm matches. Only some rows state a clone size, as once, few, many or a class for expanded clones.

15,-,few,TRBV11-3,TRBJ2-1,CASSLGIGYYNEQFF,TGTGCCAGCAGCTTGGGTATCGGGTACTACAATGAGCAGTTCTTC
13,TRBD1,-,TRBV18,TRBJ2-7,CASSQGQAYEQYF,TGTGCCAGCTCACAGGGACAGGCCTACGAGCAGTACTTC
14,TRBD1,few,TRBV2,TRBJ1-5,CASSSGQGVQPQHF,TGTGCCAGCAGTTCGGGACAGGGAGTACAGCCCCAGCATTTT
14,-,-,TRBV6-6,TRBJ2-5,CASSYGGAQETQYF,TGTGCCAGCAGTTACGGTGGGGCCCAAGAGACCCAGTACTTC
13,-,few,TRBV5-6,TRBJ2-1,CASSLDRLDEQFF,TGTGCCAGCAGCCTAGACAGGCTGGATGAGCAGTTCTTC
13,TRBD1,-,TRBV29-1,TRBJ1-5,CSVRQGYNQPQHF,TGCAGCGTTCGACAGGGGTACAATCAGCCCCAGCATTTT
15,-,few,TRBV6-5,TRBJ2-5,CASSYSKGGMETQYF,TGTGCCAGCAGTTACTCGAAGGGGGGGATGGAGACCCAGTACTTC
15,-,-,TRBV28,TRBJ2-5,CASGVGGTTQETQYF,TGTGCCAGCGGGGTAGGCGGGACGACCCAAGAGACCCAGTACTTC
12,-,-,TRBV9,TRBJ2-1,CASSVVSNEQFF,TGTGCCAGCAGCGTAGTGTCTAATGAGCAGTTCTTC
15,TRBD2,few,TRBV13,TRBJ2-1,CASRKGLAEYNEQFF,TGTGCCAGCAGAAAGGGACTAGCGGAATACAATGAGCAGTTCTTC
12,-,-,TRBV30,TRBJ1-1,CAWESGNTEAFF,TGTGCCTGGGAGAGTGGGAACACTGAAGCTTTCTTT
13,TRBD1,few,TRBV29-1,TRBJ1-4,CSVVQGAGEKLFF,TGCAGCGTTGTACAGGGGGCCGGTGAAAAACTGTTTTTT
13,-,few,TRBV6-6,TRBJ2-7,CASTRQLSYEQYF,TGTGCCAGCACCAGACAGTTATCCTACGAGCAGTACTTC
15,-,-,TRBV18,TRBJ1-1,CASSLRDTIGQEAFF,TGTGCCAGCTCACTCCGGGACACCATAGGGCAGGAAGCTTTCTTT
13,-,few,TRBV9,TRBJ2-2,CASSVGQAGELFF,TGTGCCAGCAGCGTAGGGCAGGCCGGGGAGCTGTTTTTT
14,-,few,TRBV5-6,TRBJ2-5,CASSALGAQETQYF,TGTGCCAGCAGCGCGCTAGGGGCCCAAGAGACCCAGTACTTC
14,TRBD1,few,TRBV29-1,TRBJ2-5,CSVATGAVQETQYF,TGCAGCGTTGCCACAGGGGCGGTTCAAGAGACCCAGTACTTC
15,-,-,TRBV30,TRBJ2-5,CAWSLGLNPSRTQYF,TGTGCCTGGAGTTTAGGACTGAACCCCAGCCGGACCCAGTACTTC
13,-,-,TRBV7-9,TRBJ2-1,CASSSGTANEQFF,TGTGCCAGCAGCTCGGGGACTGCAAATGAGCAGTTCTTC
15,TRBD1,-,TRBV5-1,TRBJ2-7,CASSPDRGGSYEQYF,TGCGCCAGCAGCCCCGACAGGGGGGGCTCCTACGAGCAGTACTTC
15,TRBD1,-,TRBV30,TRBJ2-2,CAWKLPDRDTGELFF,TGTGCCTGGAAACTGCCGGACAGGGACACCGGGGAGCTGTTTTTT
15,TRBD1,few,TRBV5-1,TRBJ2-2,CATKRDSQNTGELFF,TGCGCCACCAAACGGGACAGCCAGAACACCGGGGAGCTGTTTTTT
12,-,few,TRBV30,TRBJ2-7,CAWSVIGVEQYF,TGTGCCTGGAGTGTAATAGGGGTCGAGCAGTACTTC
15,TRBD1,-,TRBV7-8,TRBJ1-5,CASSQGQGANQPQHF,TGTGCCAGCAGCCAGGGACAGGGGGCGAATCAGCCCCAGCATTTT
15,-,-,TRBV4-2,TRBJ1-2,CASSSRETIYGGYTF,TGTGCCAGCAGCTCCCGGGAGACCATCTACGGGGGCTACACCTTC
14,TRBD1,-,TRBV5-6,TRBJ1-1,CASSSGQGVTEAFF,TGTGCCAGCAGCTCGGGACAGGGGGTCACTGAAGCTTTCTTT
14,-,-,TRBV4-3,TRBJ2-3,CASSQDLGENTQYF,TGCGCCAGCAGCCAAGATCTTGGGGAGAATACGCAGTATTTT
14,TRBD2,-,TRBV28,TRBJ2-3,CASRTSGYTDTQYF,TGTGCCAGCCGGACTAGCGGGTACACAGATACGCAGTATTTT
12,TRBD1,-,TRBV29-1,TRBJ2-7,CSVWQGAYEQYF,TGCAGCGTTTGGCAGGGGGCCTACGAGCAGTACTTC
15,-,few,TRBV6-5,TRBJ1-3,CASRNRIYSGNTIYF,TGTGCCAGCCGTAACAGGATTTACTCTGGAAACACCATATATTTT
14,-,few,TRBV5-6,TRBJ2-6,CASTDNSGANVLTF,TGTGCCAGCACTGACAACTCTGGGGCCAACGTCCTGACTTTC
13,-,few,TRBV25-1,TRBJ2-7,CASSEYYQYEQYF,TGTGCCAGCAGTGAATATTACCAGTACGAGCAGTACTTC
13,-,few,TRBV5-1,TRBJ2-3,CASSLGGADTQYF,TGCGCCAGCAGCTTGGGCGGCGCAGATACGCAGTATTTT
12,TRBD2,-,TRBV30,TRBJ2-1,CAWRNSGKEQFF,TGTGCCTGGAGGAATAGCGGGAAGGAGCAGTTCTTC
16,TRBD2,few,TRBV11-2,TRBJ2-1,CASSLRSSGSHNEQFF,TGTGCCAGCAGCTTAAGGTCGAGCGGGAGCCACAATGAGCAGTTCTTC
14,-,few,TRBV27,TRBJ2-5,CASSHDTNQETQYF,TGTGCCAGCAGCCACGACACCAACCAAGAGACCCAGTACTTC
14,-,few,TRBV7-9,TRBJ1-1,CASSLLDTYTEAFF,TGTGCCAGCAGCTTACTGGACACCTACACTGAAGCTTTCTTT
13,-,-,TRBV11-3,TRBJ2-1,CASSLTGGAQQFF,TGTGCCAGCAGCTTAACTGGCGGGGCACAGCAGTTCTTC
15,TRBD2,few,TRBV11-2,TRBJ2-1,CASRLAGAGYNEQFF,TGTGCCAGCAGGCTAGCGGGAGCCGGTTACAATGAGCAGTTCTTC
17,TRBD2,few,TRBV15,TRBJ2-4,CATSRDGLADTKNIQYF,TGTGCCACCAGCAGAGATGGTCTAGCGGACACCAAAAACATTCAGTACTTC
14,TRBD2,few,TRBV5-1,TRBJ2-3,CASNPGTTTDTQYF,TGCGCCAGCAACCCCGGGACTACCACAGATACGCAGTATTTT
14,TRBD2,few,TRBV11-1,TRBJ2-7,CASSLGLAGHEQYF,TGTGCCAGCAGCTTAGGACTAGCCGGCCACGAGCAGTACTTC
15,TRBD2,-,TRBV6-5,TRBJ2-3,CASSRGTIGTDTQYF,TGTGCCAGCAGTCGAGGGACTATCGGCACAGATACGCAGTATTTT
15,-,-,TRBV5-1,TRBJ1-5,CASSLWAGLGQPQHF,TGCGCCAGCAGCTTGTGGGCAGGGTTGGGTCAGCCCCAGCATTTT
13,TRBD2,few,TRBV5-6,TRBJ2-1,CASSASGKQEQFF,TGTGCCAGCAGCGCTAGCGGGAAGCAGGAGCAGTTCTTC
16,-,-,TRBV2,TRBJ2-6,CASPRDQSSGANVLTF,TGTGCCAGTCCGCGGGACCAGAGCTCTGGGGCCAACGTCCTGACTTTC
14,TRBD2,few,TRBV28,TRBJ2-7,CASSFGGSSYEQYF,TGTGCCAGCAGTTTTGGCGGGAGCTCCTACGAGCAGTACTTC
16,TRBD2,few,TRBV11-2,TRBJ2-3,CASSLSSGTSTDTQYF,TGTGCCAGCAGCTTATCTAGCGGAACTAGCACAGATACGCAGTATTTT
17,-,-,TRBV18,TRBJ1-3,CASSPPSGGLTGNTIYF,TGTGCCAGCTCACCACCGTCGGGGGGGCTGACTGGAAACACCATATATTTT